These 22 T cell receptor beta chains originate from one sample sequenced in a study of memory CD4+ T cells and cytomegalovirus serostatus. Single viable CD3+CD4+CD8-CD45RO+ cells were sorted as the memory CD4+ T cells. Only in-frame clones appear in the TCRdb table, and some are missing; sequencing was by immunoSEQ multiplex PCR. The sample includes tens of thousands of clones, about three quarters of them seen just once. The specimen was memory CD4+ T cells from blood. These receptors all stem from an adult in good health and CMV-seropositive.

The chain combines TRBV11-2 with TRBJ2-1; 16 bases agree with TRBD2. Germline V gives CDR1 SGHAT, CDR2 FQNNGV. The V segment lost 4 bases and the J segment 6 bases; nucleotides outside the gene matches: 3. This CDR3 region has 16 residues. CDR3 in amino acids: CASSSGTSGGANEQFF. CDR3 DNA: TGTGCCAGCAGCTCCGGGACTAGCGGGGGGGCCAATGAGCAGTTCTTC.

The table lists this clone with a few counts. The CDR3 DNA reads as TGTGCCAGCAGTCCCGAGGCCAGCGTCAACTATGGCTACACCTTC. Protein: CASSPEASVNYGYTF. The rearrangement uses TRBV6-5 and TRBJ1-2; D remains ambiguous. CDR3 length: 15 amino acids. V was trimmed by 5 bases and J by 2 bases, leaving 15 bases between them. Per the germline V gene, CDR1 is MNHEY and CDR2 is SVGAGI.

The chain carries TRBV7-3 and TRBJ2-7; D is unresolved. V was trimmed by 5 bases and J by 5 bases, leaving 7 bases between them. This CDR3 spans 11 amino acids. Germline V gene sequence: CDR1 SGHTA, CDR2 FQGTGA. The CDR3 DNA reads as TGTGCCAGCAGCCCACCGGACGAGCAGTACTTC. This sequence encodes CASSPPDEQYF.

The chain links TRBV18 to TRBJ1-1, with 7 bases that match TRBD1. This CDR3 region has 14 residues. Per germline, CDR1 KGHSH and CDR2 LQKENI. V was pared by 5 bases and J by 1 base, with 4 bases of the junction left unmatched. CDR3 in amino acids: CASSFGQENTEAFF. The DNA for the CDR3 is TGTGCCAGCTCATTCGGACAGGAGAACACTGAAGCTTTCTTT.

The V and J genes are TRBV20-1 and TRBJ1-1; no reliable D call. The CDR3 runs to 11 residues. V lost 2 bases, J lost 1 base, and 2 bases lay in between. Germline V lookup: CDR1 DFQATT, CDR2 SNEGSKA (reference sequence). CDR3: CSARWNTEAFF. Here the CDR3 DNA reads TGCAGTGCTAGATGGAACACTGAAGCTTTCTTT.

The CDR3 loop reads CASSLGVLNEQYF. The DNA of the CDR3 is TGTGCCAGCAGCCTCGGCGTTTTAAACGAGCAGTACTTC. The chain couples TRBV14 to TRBJ2-7; unclear D gene. V lost 4 bases to trimming and J lost 5 bases, with 12 bases between them. This CDR3 contains 13 residues. CDR1 is SGHDN and CDR2 is FVKESK in the germline V gene.

This clone was seen more than once but under ten times. The DNA for the CDR3 is TGCGCCAGCAGCTTGGCCTTGGGGAACCAAGAGACCCAGTACTTC. Amino acid sequence: CASSLALGNQETQYF. This chain uses TRBV5-1 with TRBJ2-5; D ambiguous. Between the trimmed V and J ends, which lost 0 bases and 0 bases, there was a span of 9 bases. The CDR3 covers 15 residues. Germline loops: CDR1 SGHRS, CDR2 YFSETQ.

The rearrangement uses TRBV7-3 and TRBJ2-3; no clear D. The germline CDR1 and CDR2 sequences are SGHTA and FQGTGA. V lost 4 bases, J lost 4 bases, and 18 bases lay in between. This CDR3 region has 16 residues. The CDR3 sequence is CASSSHELVVSDTQYF. The CDR3 DNA sequence: TGTGCCAGCAGCTCGCACGAGTTGGTAGTTTCAGATACGCAGTATTTT.

The V call is TRBV7-2, the J call TRBJ2-3; D may match TRBD1 or TRBD2 (7 bases each). CDR3 length: 17 residues. Germline V gene lookup returns CDR1 SGHTA and CDR2 FQGNSA. V was trimmed by 7 bases and J by 1 base, leaving 21 bases between them. CDR3 in amino acids: CASIISGRGGGTDTQYF. The CDR3, as DNA: TGTGCCAGCATCATCTCAGGCAGGGGGGGTGGCACAGATACGCAGTATTTT.

The chain is built from TRBV18 and TRBJ2-7, with 8 positions matching TRBD1. CDR1 KGHSH and CDR2 LQKENI come from the germline V gene. With V trimmed by 3 bases and J by 3 bases, 13 bases remained unmatched. The CDR3 is made up of 17 amino acids. CDR3 sequence (DNA): TGTGCCAGCTCACCGGGACAGGTTTGGGCCAAAGACTACGAGCAGTACTTC. Its protein is CASSPGQVWAKDYEQYF.

The rearrangement joins TRBV28 to TRBJ1-1; maybe TRBD1 (5 bases). The germline gives CDR1 MDHEN, CDR2 SYDVKM. CDR3 length equals 14 residues. Trimming took 3 bases from V and 3 from J, leaving 11 bases between them. The CDR3 spells CASSFGGMDTEAFF. Written as DNA, the CDR3 is TGTGCCAGCAGTTTCGGGGGTATGGACACTGAAGCTTTCTTT.

This chain links TRBV5-1 with TRBJ2-7; 9 nucleotides agree with TRBD1. Germline V lookup: CDR1 SGHRS, CDR2 YFSETQ. J was trimmed by 2 bases and V by 0 bases; bases with no gene match: 3. This CDR3 is built from 15 residues. The DNA of the CDR3 is TGCGCCAGCAGCTTGGGGGGGACAGGGACCTACGAGCAGTACTTC. As protein: CASSLGGTGTYEQYF.

The V and J genes are TRBV5-1 and TRBJ2-7, with D possibly being TRBD2 (5 bases). V lost 0 bases, J lost 6 bases, and 10 bases lay in between. Germline-derived CDR1 and CDR2 are SGHRS and YFSETQ. This CDR3 contains 13 residues. DNA of the CDR3: TGCGCCAGCAGCTTGGAACTAGAGGGCGAGCAGTACTTC. Its translation is CASSLELEGEQYF.

The chain has TRBV7-8 and TRBJ2-1; possibly TRBD2 for D (5 bases). This CDR3 contains 17 residues. CDR1 is SGHVS and CDR2 is FQNEAQ in the germline V gene. V lost 5 bases, J lost 7 bases, and 24 bases lay in between. The CDR3 DNA follows: TGTGCCAGCAGCCACATAGGCGCGATCGAGAGGAGGAATGAGCAGTTCTTC. It yields the protein CASSHIGAIERRNEQFF.

The CDR3 DNA reads as TGTGCCAGCAGCTTGGCCAAGGGGTCGTACTTAAAAAACATTCAGTACTTC. Amino acid sequence: CASSLAKGSYLKNIQYF. This chain joins TRBV5-8 and TRBJ2-4, with D possibly matching TRBD1 (5 bases). Trimming took off 0 bases at V and 4 bases at J, with 17 bases between the two ends. The CDR3 runs 17 residues. CDR1 and CDR2 from the germline V gene are SGHTS and YDEGEE. The whole variable domain, remainder taken from reference TRBV5-8 and TRBJ2-4, is EAGVTQSPTHLIKTRGQQATLRCSPISGHTSVYWYQQALGLGLQFLLWYDEGEERNRGNFPPRFSGRQFPNYSSELNVNALELEDSALYLCASSLAKGSYLKNIQYFGAGTRLSVL.

This clone was recorded many times. This chain connects TRBV7-9 to TRBJ1-2; 8 nucleotides line up with TRBD1. Germline V gives CDR1 SEHNR, CDR2 FQNEAQ (reference sequence). V dropped 0 bases and J dropped 0; count of bases not matched to a gene: 3. The CDR3 is 16 amino acids. CDR3 sequence: CASSLAQGGTNYGYTF. The CDR3 DNA is TGTGCCAGCAGCTTAGCACAGGGGGGAACTAACTATGGCTACACCTTC.

This clone has a handful of counts. The chain has TRBV6-1 and TRBJ1-5; a weak D match, TRBD1 (5 bases). CDR3 length: 15 amino acids. Germline CDR1 MNHNS, CDR2 SASEGT. Trimming left V 5 bases short and J 3 bases short, with 14 bases between. The CDR3 sequence: CASSPQGNNNQPQHF. CDR3 sequence (DNA): TGTGCCAGCAGTCCTCAGGGAAATAACAATCAGCCCCAGCATTTT.

This clone is a singleton in its sample. The chain employs TRBV6-1 and TRBJ1-2; possible D gene TRBD1, 6 bases. Germline values: CDR1 MNHNS, CDR2 SASEGT. Trimming pared 5 bases from V and 0 bases from J, leaving 10 bases between. There are 14 residues in the CDR3. The CDR3 reads CASSRTDTNYGYTF. The DNA of the CDR3 is TGTGCCAGCAGTCGGACAGACACTAACTATGGCTACACCTTC.

V gene TRBV7-9 combines with J gene TRBJ2-5, with D perhaps TRBD1 (6 bases). V was clipped by 5 bases and J by 7 bases, with 8 bases between them. Germline V gene lookup returns CDR1 SEHNR and CDR2 FQNEAQ (reference sequence). CDR3 length: 11 residues. The CDR3 coding sequence is TGTGCCAGCAGCCTGACAGGGACCCAGTACTTC. This translates into CASSLTGTQYF.

This clone was observed once. V and J are TRBV20-1 and TRBJ2-7; the D is unclear. The CDR3 covers 11 residues. V dropped 4 bases and J dropped 3 bases, with 7 bases sitting between them. Germline V CDR1 and CDR2: DFQATT, SNEGSKA (reference sequence). The CDR3: CSAITNYEQYF. The CDR3 bases are TGCAGTGCTATCACTAACTACGAGCAGTACTTC.

In regard to this clone: A read error may produce the germline difference seen at one junction end. CDR3 sequence reads: CASSQSRGPENIQYF. Here the CDR3 DNA reads TGCGCCAGCAGTCAGTCCAGGGGACCCGAAAACATTCAGTACTTC. The chain has TRBV10-1 and TRBJ2-4; the D gene is possibly TRBD1 (6 bases). Germline CDR1 reads WNHNN; CDR2 reads SYGVQD (reference sequence). There are 15 residues in the CDR3.

The chain has TRBV19 and TRBJ1-2; D ambiguous. Germline assignment: CDR1 LNHDA and CDR2 SQIVND (reference sequence). V was clipped by 3 bases and J by 5 bases, with 13 bases between them. This CDR3 region has 14 residues. This CDR3 is CASSIERTAYGYTF. CDR3 DNA: TGTGCCAGTAGTATTGAACGGACGGCGTATGGCTACACCTTC.